The present T cell receptor beta chain was sequenced within a study of T-cell memory formation after mild COVID-19. Study observations and caveats: CD4+ bias marked clones expanding day 15 to 37, unlike balanced contracting clones. Pre-infection memory held some responding clones, suggesting pre-existing cross-reactive T cells responded.

The CDR3 extends over 16 amino acids. V was trimmed by 2 bases and J by 0 bases, leaving 12 bases between them. The germline V gene has CDR1 KGHSH and CDR2 LQKENI. Notes on this clonotype: Its antigen is still unknown.

The 5'RACE method, run with constant-segment primers, produced TCR alpha and TCR beta cDNA libraries (carrying sample barcodes and UMIs). TCRdb independently ran MiXCR on the 5' RACE reads; one entry per CDR3 protein. The sample yields over 300,000 distinct CDR3 sequences, 20% to 25% seen once. The V gene is TRBV18, the J gene TRBJ2-3; unclear D gene. Sequenced: PBMCs or a T cell subset sorted from them (not recorded which). This TCR came from a man younger than 35 who had mild COVID-19 (a few samples of this study predate the infection). Cell type and time point are not known. The CDR3 loop is CASSPSWASSTDTQYF. Written as DNA, the CDR3 is TGTGCCAGCTCACCAAGTTGGGCATCTAGCACAGATACGCAGTATTTT. The whole variable domain, remainder taken from reference TRBV18 and TRBJ2-3, is NAGVMQNPRHLVRRRGQEARLRCSPMKGHSHVYWYRQLPEEGLKFMVYLQKENIIDESGMPKERFSAEFPKEGPSILRIQQVVRGDSAAYFCASSPSWASSTDTQYFGPGTRLTVL.